Listed below are T cell receptor beta chains from one sample, sequenced in a study of CD8 T cells in Susac syndrome. TCRdb analysed the immunoSEQ multiplex PCR reads with MiXCR anew, one entry per CDR3 protein. The sample consists of approximately 300,000 distinct CDR3 sequences, approximately 89% of them appearing once. Sequencing was performed on CD8+ T cells from PBMCs. The receptors here all came from a human donor with multiple sclerosis. CDR3s include the opening cysteine and the closing phenylalanine or tryptophan. D genes are given only for firm matches. Where a row states a size, it is once, few, many or the class of an expanded clone; other rows omit it.

clone_size	v_call	d_call	j_call	cdr3_aa	cdr3_nt
.	TRBV9	.	TRBJ2-2	CASSVAGSAGELFF	TGTGCCAGCAGCGTAGCGGGTTCGGCCGGGGAGCTGTTTTTT
.	TRBV6-1	TRBD2	TRBJ2-5	CASSEAAGGQETQYF	TGTGCCAGCAGTGAAGCAGCGGGGGGGCAAGAGACCCAGTACTTC
.	TRBV9	.	TRBJ1-5	CASSVDPGSNQPQHF	TGTGCCAGCAGCGTAGACCCGGGTAGCAATCAGCCCCAGCATTTT
.	TRBV4-1	.	TRBJ2-5	CASSQDRLAAQYF	TGCGCCAGCAGCCAAGATCGGCTAGCCGCCCAGTACTTC
.	TRBV6-4	.	TRBJ1-2	CASSEGGGASGYTF	TGTGCCAGCAGTGAAGGAGGGGGAGCGAGTGGCTACACCTTC
.	TRBV2	.	TRBJ1-5	CASQPLGDQPQHF	TGTGCCAGTCAACCATTGGGTGATCAGCCCCAGCATTTT
.	TRBV29-1	.	TRBJ2-3	CSVNRAVTDTQYF	TGCAGCGTCAATCGGGCAGTCACAGATACGCAGTATTTT
.	TRBV7-2	TRBD1	TRBJ2-3	CASSTGTAVTDTQYF	TGTGCCAGCAGCACAGGGACAGCCGTCACAGATACGCAGTATTTT
.	TRBV6-6	TRBD1	TRBJ2-5	CASSYPRQGGETQYF	TGTGCCAGCAGTTACCCACGACAGGGTGGAGAGACCCAGTACTTC
.	TRBV5-6	.	TRBJ2-7	CASSPGTYSEQYF	TGTGCCAGCAGCCCCGGGACTTACTCCGAGCAGTACTTC
.	TRBV29-1	TRBD1	TRBJ2-7	CSVEGQGLGYEQYF	TGCAGCGTTGAAGGACAGGGCCTGGGCTACGAGCAGTACTTC
.	TRBV12-3/TRBV12-4	TRBD1	TRBJ2-1	CASSFVQGDEQFF	TGTGCCAGCAGTTTCGTTCAGGGGGATGAGCAGTTCTTC
few	TRBV27	TRBD2	TRBJ2-7	CASSFTSGSYEQYF	TGTGCCAGCAGTTTTACTAGCGGGTCCTACGAGCAGTACTTC
.	TRBV24-1	TRBD1	TRBJ2-1	CATSDFKNRGPEQFF	TGTGCCACCAGTGATTTTAAAAACAGGGGTCCGGAGCAGTTCTTC
once	TRBV18	.	TRBJ2-7	CASSPPSQYYEQYF	TGTGCCAGCTCACCACCGTCGCAGTACTACGAGCAGTACTTC
.	TRBV18	TRBD2	TRBJ2-7	CASSPNLLGTSGLKNSYEQYF	TGTGCCAGCTCACCTAACCTATTAGGGACTAGCGGACTTAAAAACTCCTACGAGCAGTACTTC
.	TRBV5-5	TRBD1	TRBJ1-5	CASSPRGTGGNQPQHF	TGTGCCAGCAGCCCCAGGGGGACAGGAGGGAATCAGCCCCAGCATTTT
.	TRBV30	.	TRBJ2-3	CAWSGTDKGTDTQYF	TGTGCCTGGAGTGGCACCGACAAGGGAACAGATACGCAGTATTTT
.	TRBV5-5	TRBD2	TRBJ2-3	CASSSDTGGADTQYF	TGTGCCAGCAGCTCCGATACGGGAGGTGCAGATACGCAGTATTTT
.	TRBV9	.	TRBJ2-3	CASSPAGLTDTQYF	TGTGCCAGCAGCCCGGCCGGACTAACTGATACGCAGTATTTT
.	TRBV20-1	.	TRBJ2-7	CSARTQSREYF	TGCAGTGCTAGAACACAGAGTCGGGAGTACTTC
.	TRBV18	.	TRBJ1-4	CASSPDRFEKLFF	TGTGCCAGCTCACCTGACAGGTTTGAAAAACTGTTTTTT
.	TRBV7-9	TRBD2	TRBJ2-7	CASSLGGSSGIKNEQYF	TGTGCCAGCAGCTTAGGGGGATCTAGCGGGATAAAGAACGAGCAGTACTTC
.	TRBV10-3	.	TRBJ1-1	CAISAEEIRAEAFF	TGTGCCATCAGTGCGGAGGAGATTCGTGCTGAAGCTTTCTTT
.	TRBV27	TRBD2	TRBJ2-1	CASRIAGSYNEQFF	TGTGCCAGCAGGATAGCGGGGTCCTACAATGAGCAGTTCTTC
.	TRBV19	TRBD2	TRBJ2-2	CARTPGTSTGELFF	TGTGCCAGGACCCCTGGGACTAGCACCGGGGAGCTGTTTTTT
.	TRBV9	.	TRBJ2-1	CASSATRYGYNEQFF	TGTGCCAGCAGCGCAACTAGGTATGGGTACAATGAGCAGTTCTTC
.	TRBV6-2/TRBV6-3	TRBD1	TRBJ1-2	CASSYLTGGRGYTF	TGTGCCAGCAGTTACCTGACAGGGGGTCGCGGCTACACCTTC
.	TRBV27	.	TRBJ2-1	CASRQSSYNEQFF	TGTGCCAGCAGACAGAGCTCCTACAATGAGCAGTTCTTC
.	TRBV7-6	TRBD1	TRBJ2-2	CASSLEVVYRGIGELFF	TGTGCCAGCAGCTTAGAGGTTGTTTACAGGGGAATCGGGGAGCTGTTTTTT
.	TRBV15	.	TRBJ1-5	CATRPITGNQPQHF	TGTGCCACCAGACCGATCACAGGGAATCAGCCCCAGCATTTT
.	TRBV12-3/TRBV12-4	.	TRBJ1-1	CASSWGAQGYEAFF	TGTGCCAGCAGTTGGGGGGCTCAGGGATATGAAGCTTTCTTT
once	TRBV7-6	.	TRBJ2-5	CASSLAEGQETQYF	TGTGCCAGCAGCTTAGCGGAGGGCCAAGAGACCCAGTACTTC
.	TRBV27	TRBD1	TRBJ2-1	CASSSGWTGHNEQFF	TGTGCCAGCAGTTCTGGCTGGACAGGGCACAATGAGCAGTTCTTC
.	TRBV27	TRBD2	TRBJ2-5	CASSPLAGGPFQTQYF	TGTGCCAGCAGTCCCTTAGCGGGGGGGCCCTTCCAGACCCAGTACTTC
few	TRBV2	.	TRBJ2-7	CASSWIINEQYF	TGTGCCAGCAGTTGGATTATCAACGAGCAGTACTTC
.	TRBV6-5	.	TRBJ1-4	CASSYSSLESKPNEKLFF	TGTGCCAGCAGTTACTCCTCTCTGGAAAGCAAGCCCAATGAAAAACTGTTTTTT
.	TRBV3-1	.	TRBJ1-1	CASSHGRANTEAFF	TGTGCCAGCAGCCATGGACGGGCGAACACTGAAGCTTTCTTT
.	TRBV6-2/TRBV6-3	.	TRBJ2-7	CASSWTGLSYEQYF	TGTGCCAGCAGTTGGACGGGGCTCTCCTACGAGCAGTACTTC
.	TRBV10-3	.	TRBJ2-5	CAISEPAGQTIQETQYF	TGTGCCATCAGTGAACCGGCGGGACAGACTATCCAAGAGACCCAGTACTTC
.	TRBV20-1	TRBD1	TRBJ1-1	CSARDEPGTGDGNTEAFF	TGCAGTGCTAGAGACGAACCTGGGACAGGGGACGGGAACACTGAAGCTTTCTTT
.	TRBV27	TRBD1	TRBJ1-6	CASRERAGGNSPLHF	TGTGCCAGCAGAGAGAGGGCAGGGGGTAATTCACCCCTCCACTTT
once	TRBV5-5	.	TRBJ1-2	CASSLEQANYGYTF	TGTGCCAGCAGCTTGGAACAGGCTAACTATGGCTACACCTTC
.	TRBV20-1	TRBD1	TRBJ1-1	CSARGTGGETEAFF	TGCAGTGCTAGAGGTACAGGGGGGGAAACTGAAGCTTTCTTT
.	TRBV30	.	TRBJ1-1	CAWNAYTEAFF	TGTGCCTGGAATGCATACACTGAAGCTTTCTTT
once	TRBV29-1	.	TRBJ2-4	CSVVLDDKNIQYF	TGCAGCGTTGTATTGGATGACAAAAACATTCAGTACTTC